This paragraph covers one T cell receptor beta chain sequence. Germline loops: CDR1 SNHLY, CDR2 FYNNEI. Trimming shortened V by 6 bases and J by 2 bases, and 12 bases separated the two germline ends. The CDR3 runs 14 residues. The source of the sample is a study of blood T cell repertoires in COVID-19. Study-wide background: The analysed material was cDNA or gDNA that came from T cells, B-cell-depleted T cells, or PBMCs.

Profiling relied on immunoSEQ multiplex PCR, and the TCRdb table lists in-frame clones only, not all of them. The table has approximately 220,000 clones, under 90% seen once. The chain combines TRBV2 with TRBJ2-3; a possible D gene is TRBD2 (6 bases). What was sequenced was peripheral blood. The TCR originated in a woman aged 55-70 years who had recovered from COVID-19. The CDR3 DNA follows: TGTGCCAGCAGAATTTGGGGGGACACAGATACGCAGTATTTT. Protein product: CASRIWGDTDTQYF. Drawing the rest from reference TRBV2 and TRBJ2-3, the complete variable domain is EPEVTQTPSHQVTQMGQEVILRCVPISNHLYFYWYRQILGQKVEFLVSFYNNEISEKSEIFDDQFSVERPDGSNFTLKIRSTKLEDSAMYFCASRIWGDTDTQYFGPGTRLTVL.